This TCR beta chain was found in a study of vaccination and CD4 T cells after COVID-19. On the study more broadly: The authors exposed cells to overlapping spike peptides derived from SARS-CoV-2, HCoV-NL63, HCoV-OC43 and HCoV-229E.

Losses at the gene ends were 7 bases for V and 0 bases for J; bases not matched to a gene: 13. The germline V gene encodes CDR1 MDHEN and CDR2 SYDVKM. This CDR3 has 18 amino acids. This sample's treatment: roughly 11-day PBMC culture with coronavirus spike peptide pools or control peptides (ViraFEST assay). Sequenced with the Oncomine TCR Beta short-read assay was DNA taken from cultured CD4+ T cells. A single record per CDR3 protein comes from TCRdb applying MiXCR to the PCR reads. Here the sample spans fewer than 20,000 distinct CDR3 sequences, 35% to 50% being singletons. Points on this clonotype: Its antigen is currently unknown.

The chain has TRBV28 and TRBJ2-1; 9 bases fit TRBD1. The TCR comes from a human donor who had recovered from COVID-19. The specimen was CD4+ T cells from blood, cultured in vitro, collected after SARS-CoV-2 vaccination. CDR3 sequence reads: CASTTGGPRAGSYNEQFF. The DNA for the CDR3 is TGTGCCAGCACAACAGGGGGCCCACGAGCGGGCTCCTACAATGAGCAGTTCTTC.